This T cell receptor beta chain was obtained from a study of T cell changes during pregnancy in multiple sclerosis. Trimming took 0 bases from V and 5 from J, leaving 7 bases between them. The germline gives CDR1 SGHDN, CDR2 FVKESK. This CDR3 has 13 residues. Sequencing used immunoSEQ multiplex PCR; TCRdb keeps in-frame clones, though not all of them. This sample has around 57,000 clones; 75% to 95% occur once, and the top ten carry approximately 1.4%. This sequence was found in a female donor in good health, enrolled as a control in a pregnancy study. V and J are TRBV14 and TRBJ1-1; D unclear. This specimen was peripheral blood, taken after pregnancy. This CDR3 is CASSQDQNTEAFF. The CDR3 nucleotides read TGTGCCAGCAGCCAAGATCAGAATACTGAAGCTTTCTTT.